These 21 T cell receptor beta chains originate from one sample sequenced in a study of blood T cell repertoires in COVID-19. Measured with immunoSEQ multiplex PCR; TCRdb has only the in-frame clones, and not every one. The data show roughly 230,000 clones, around 81% seen once. Input material: peripheral blood. All receptors come from a man aged 45-65 years with active or convalescent COVID-19.

This clone showed up just a few times. This chain uses TRBV5-4 with TRBJ1-2; 12 bases agree with TRBD1. V trimming: 4 bases; J trimming: 3 bases; junction bases outside the gene matches: 13. Per the germline V gene, CDR1 is SGHNT and CDR2 is YYREEE (reference sequence). The CDR3 sequence is 18 residues long. The CDR3 DNA reads as TGTGCCAGCAGCCTCCACCGGGACAGGGGGCGCGAGGACTATGGCTACACCTTC. It specifies CASSLHRDRGREDYGYTF.

The chain couples TRBV30 to TRBJ2-1; 14 bases agree with TRBD2. Trimming cost V 3 bases and J 7 bases; bases outside gene matches: 5. This CDR3 is built from 15 residues. Germline CDR1 GTSNPN, CDR2 SVGIG (reference sequence). This CDR3 reads CAWSAGLAGANEQFF. Written as DNA, the CDR3 is TGTGCCTGGAGCGCGGGACTAGCGGGGGCAAATGAGCAGTTCTTC.

The chain links TRBV5-1 to TRBJ2-2, with 8 positions matching TRBD1. Germline CDR1 SGHRS, CDR2 YFSETQ. V gave up 0 bases and J gave up 0 bases; unmatched junction bases: 1. The CDR3 is 16 amino acids. The CDR3 sequence: CASSLAGGANTGELFF. The CDR3, as DNA: TGCGCCAGCAGCTTGGCAGGGGGCGCGAACACCGGGGAGCTGTTTTTT.

The chain recombines TRBV5-4 with TRBJ2-3; possible D gene TRBD2, 6 bases. Deletions cut 3 bases from V and 1 base from J, with 12 bases between. In germline, CDR1 is SGHNT, CDR2 YYREEE (reference sequence). The CDR3 loop spans 15 amino acids. CDR3 in DNA: TGTGCCAGCAGCTCCCCCCCGGGGGGCACAGATACGCAGTATTTT. Translated, it gives CASSSPPGGTDTQYF.

The chain links TRBV28 to TRBJ1-2; 8 nucleotides agree with TRBD1. The germline CDR1 and CDR2 sequences are MDHEN and SYDVKM. The V segment lost 5 bases and the J segment 4 bases; nucleotides outside the gene matches: 9. The CDR3 length is 15 residues. For the CDR3, the DNA is TGTGCCAGCAGTCTCGGGTTCACAGGGGGCTATGGCTACACCTTC. This gives the protein CASSLGFTGGYGYTF.

The CDR3 is CASSFAAVNEKLFF. CDR3 nucleotide sequence: TGTGCCAGCAGCTTTGCGGCAGTTAATGAAAAACTGTTTTTT. The chain recombines TRBV5-8 with TRBJ1-4; D remains ambiguous. CDR1 is SGHTS, CDR2 YDEGEE, per germline. The CDR3 has 14 amino acids. The V end lost 2 bases, the J end lost 4 bases, and 9 bases lay between the germline ends.

A note on this clone: Other DNA sequences from this sample encode an identical CDR3 as well. The V call is TRBV4-1, the J call TRBJ1-2, with a tentative D call TRBD1 (5 bases). The V gene lost 4 bases and the J gene lost 5 bases, with 11 bases spanning the gap. Germline-derived CDR1 and CDR2 are MGHRA and YSYEKL. The CDR3 covers 13 residues. CDR3 DNA: TGCGCCAGCAGCCTCCAGGGTGGATATGGCTACACCTTC. Translation gives CASSLQGGYGYTF.

The V gene is TRBV27, the J gene TRBJ1-6; the D gene is possibly TRBD1 (5 bases). Trimming took off 5 bases at V and 7 bases at J, with 12 bases between the two ends. Germline V lookup: CDR1 MNHEY, CDR2 SMNVEV (reference sequence). The CDR3 is 14 residues long. CDR3 DNA sequence: TGTGCCAGCAGTCCGACGACAGCAAATTCACCCCTCCACTTT. Its translation is CASSPTTANSPLHF.

This clone was detected only once. The rearrangement links TRBV29-1 to TRBJ1-2, with D perhaps matching TRBD1 (5 bases). This CDR3 has 15 amino acids. V was shortened by 5 bases and J by 4 bases, with 20 bases between the two germline ends. CDR1 and CDR2 (germline): SQVTM, ANQGSEA. CDR3 sequence reads: CSVRAPRGEVYGYTF. In DNA form, the CDR3 reads TGCAGCGTTAGGGCCCCCCGGGGGGAGGTCTATGGCTACACCTTC.

In the case of this clone: This CDR3 is also generated by other DNA sequences in the sample. The chain is built from TRBV27 and TRBJ1-6; D remains unclear. In germline, CDR1 is MNHEY, CDR2 SMNVEV (reference sequence). The V end was cut by 4 bases, the J end by 8 bases, with 6 bases between. This CDR3 has 12 amino acids. CDR3 sequence (DNA): TGTGCCAGCAGTTGGCCCGATTCACCCCTCCACTTT. Protein product: CASSWPDSPLHF.

The rearrangement links TRBV15 to TRBJ1-5, with D unresolved. Germline CDR1 LNHNV, CDR2 YYDKDF (reference sequence). V lost 0 bases and J 0 bases, leaving 9 bases between the germline ends. This CDR3 contains 16 residues. In DNA form, the CDR3 reads TGTGCCACCAGCAGAGAAGCATCCGGTAGCAATCAGCCCCAGCATTTT. Protein sequence: CATSREASGSNQPQHF. The whole variable domain, remainder taken from reference TRBV15 and TRBJ1-5, is DAMVIQNPRYQVTQFGKPVTLSCSQTLNHNVMYWYQQKSSQAPKLLFHYYDKDFNNEADTPDNFQSRRPNTSFCFLDIRSPGLGDTAMYLCATSREASGSNQPQHFGDGTRLSIL.

This sequence joins TRBV28 and TRBJ1-5; D remains unclear. There are 14 residues in the CDR3. V dropped 2 bases and J dropped 6 bases, with 11 bases sitting between them. Looked up from germline, CDR1 is MDHEN and CDR2 is SYDVKM. This chain's CDR3 is CASSLDLTGQPQHF. The CDR3 DNA reads TGTGCCAGCAGTTTAGACCTAACGGGTCAGCCCCAGCATTTT.

The chain has TRBV19 and TRBJ2-7, with D possibly matching TRBD2 (6 bases). Germline values: CDR1 LNHDA, CDR2 SQIVND (reference sequence). This CDR3 comprises 14 residues. Trimming removed 7 bases from V and 2 bases from J, with 15 bases in between. The CDR3 DNA sequence: TGTGCCAGTACCGCGGGAAGGGGCACCTACGAGCAGTACTTC. Protein product: CASTAGRGTYEQYF.

The V and J genes are TRBV7-3 and TRBJ2-2, with TRBD2 identical over 7 bases. The J segment lost 6 bases and the V segment lost 5 bases, leaving 3 bases of the junction unmatched. Germline V gene data show CDR1 as SGHTA and CDR2 as FQGTGA. The length of the CDR3 is 13 residues. The CDR3 loop reads CASSPGRAGELFF. CDR3 DNA: TGTGCCAGCAGCCCGGGGAGGGCCGGGGAGCTGTTTTTT. Variable domain in full (rest from reference TRBV7-3 and TRBJ2-2): GAGVSQTPSNKVTEKGKYVELRCDPISGHTALYWYRQSLGQGPEFLIYFQGTGAADDSGLPNDRFFAVRPEGSVSTLKIQRTERGDSAVYLCASSPGRAGELFFGEGSRLTVL.

The V gene is TRBV12-3 or TRBV12-4, the J gene TRBJ1-2, with D maybe TRBD1 (6 bases). Between the trimmed V and J ends, which lost 10 bases and 3 bases, there was a span of 12 bases. The CDR3 is made up of 12 amino acids. The CDR3 DNA is TGTGCCACCCAGGACAGCTACTATGGCTACACCTTC. Its translation is CATQDSYYGYTF.

The chain employs TRBV5-1 and TRBJ1-2; D is unclear. CDR3 length: 13 amino acids. The V and J ends lost 0 bases and 3 bases respectively, with 6 bases between them. Germline V gene lookup returns CDR1 SGHRS and CDR2 YFSETQ. The CDR3 DNA follows: TGCGCCAGCAGCTTGGCCCCAGACTATGGCTACACCTTC. Residues: CASSLAPDYGYTF.

The chain joins TRBV6-2 or TRBV6-3 to TRBJ1-6, with D tentatively TRBD1 (6 bases). V was clipped by 4 bases and J by 7 bases, with 14 bases between them. From germline, CDR1 is MNHEY and CDR2 SVGEGT. This CDR3 region has 15 residues. In DNA form, the CDR3 reads TGTGCCAGCAGTTTACTCAGGGGTTCCAATTCACCCCTCCACTTT. Amino acid sequence: CASSLLRGSNSPLHF.

This clone has just one count. CDR3 region: CASSLGLLSTDTQYF. CDR3 nucleotide sequence: TGCGCCAGCAGCTTGGGGTTACTTAGCACAGATACGCAGTATTTT. The chain links TRBV5-1 to TRBJ2-3; D gene unclear. The CDR3 length is 15 residues. Germline CDR1 is SGHRS and CDR2 is YFSETQ. The V and J ends lost 0 bases and 0 bases respectively, with 8 bases between them. Looking up the rest from reference TRBV5-1 and TRBJ2-3 gives the full variable domain: KAGVTQTPRYLIKTRGQQVTLSCSPISGHRSVSWYQQTPGQGLQFLFEYFSETQRNKGNFPGRFSGRQFSNSRSEMNVSTLELGDSALYLCASSLGLLSTDTQYFGPGTRLTVL.

The V call is TRBV7-8, the J call TRBJ1-1; unclear D gene. The CDR3 consists of 17 residues. V lost 5 bases to trimming and J lost 0 bases, with 19 bases between them. In germline, CDR1 is SGHVS, CDR2 FQNEAQ. CDR3 region: CASSQRSALNLNTEAFF. The CDR3 DNA follows: TGTGCCAGCAGCCAAAGGAGTGCGCTCAACCTGAACACTGAAGCTTTCTTT.

This rearrangement joins TRBV18 to TRBJ1-6, with 7 bases fitting TRBD1. Germline lookup yields CDR1 KGHSH and CDR2 LQKENI. Unmatched junction bases numbered 5, after V lost 3 bases and J lost 9 bases. This CDR3 has 14 amino acids. CDR3 DNA sequence: TGTGCCAGCTCACCCAAGACAGGGAGTTCACCCCTCCACTTT. Amino acid sequence: CASSPKTGSSPLHF.

The rearrangement uses TRBV7-9 and TRBJ1-1; 8 nucleotides agree with TRBD1. CDR3 length equals 14 residues. The J segment lost 4 bases and the V segment lost 7 bases, leaving 8 bases of the junction unmatched. Germline values: CDR1 SEHNR, CDR2 FQNEAQ (reference sequence). CDR3 nucleotides: TGTGCCAGCACCCTATCAGACAGGGGCACTGAAGCTTTCTTT. Translated, it gives CASTLSDRGTEAFF.